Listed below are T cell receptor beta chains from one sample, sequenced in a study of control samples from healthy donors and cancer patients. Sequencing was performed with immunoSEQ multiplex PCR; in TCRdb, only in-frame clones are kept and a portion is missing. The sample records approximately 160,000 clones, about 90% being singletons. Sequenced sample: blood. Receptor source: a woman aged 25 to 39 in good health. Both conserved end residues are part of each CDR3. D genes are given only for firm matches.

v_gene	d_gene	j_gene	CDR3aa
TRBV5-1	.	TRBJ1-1	CASSLVLNTEAFF
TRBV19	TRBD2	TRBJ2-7	CASSIGKASGTYEQYF
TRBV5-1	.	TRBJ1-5	CASSLLAGVGQPQHF
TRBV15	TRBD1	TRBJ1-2	CATSREPGTGADGYTF
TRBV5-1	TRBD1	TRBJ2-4	CASSPNRQGDLDF
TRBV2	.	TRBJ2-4	CASWGTAKNIQYF
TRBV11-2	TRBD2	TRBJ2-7	CASSPGDSGMLSYEQYF
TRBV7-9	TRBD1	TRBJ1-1	CASSSTGGYTEAFF
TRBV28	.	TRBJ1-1	CASSLDGRHTEAFF
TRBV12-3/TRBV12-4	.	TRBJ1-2	CASSEGGHTF
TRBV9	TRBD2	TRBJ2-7	CASSVGPSGRAGSYEQYF
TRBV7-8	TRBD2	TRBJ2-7	CASSVTSPTYEQYF